What follows describes a single TCR beta chain. Its antigen is still unknown. The sample comes from a study of CD8 T cells in ankylosing spondylitis. TCRdb reanalysed the 5' RACE reads using MiXCR and keeps one entry per CDR3 protein. Of about 220,000 distinct CDR3 sequences listed, just under 7.5% are singletons. Findings and limits, study-wide: What appeared characteristic of ankylosing spondylitis blood was a TCR beta motif of under 10 highly homologous variants. Reportedly, disease-linked clones are significantly enriched in ankylosing spondylitis patients' matched synovial fluid.

The sequenced sample consisted of blood, either unsorted or a sorted T cell fraction (not recorded which). The receptor's source is a male donor with ankylosing spondylitis.

CDR3 region: CASTPPTGPNTGELFF. The CDR3, as DNA: TGTGCCTCCACTCCTCCGACAGGGCCGAACACCGGGGAGCTGTTTTTT. V and J are TRBV19 and TRBJ2-2, with 7 nucleotides matching TRBD1. CDR1 is LNHDA and CDR2 is SQIVND in the germline V gene (reference sequence). CDR3 length: 16 residues. After removal of 11 bases from V and 0 bases from J, the junction contained 12 bases not matched to a gene.